This T cell receptor beta chain emerged from a study of T cell responses to AZD1222 COVID-19 vaccine. Overall study findings and caveats: Repertoire samples came only from after the peak T cell response. A mostly white British donor set with more females was recruited, and clonal diversity was possibly underestimated. Spike as a whole was targeted by vaccine-associated CD4 TCRs, dominant at 160-218 and 743-854. Seropositive AZD1222 recipients at baseline numbered only 5 or 6.

Generated by immunoSEQ multiplex PCR, the TCRdb table keeps only in-frame clones and is missing some. Of 95,000 to 100,000 clones listed, about 81% are singletons. The CDR3 covers 17 residues. CDR1 is SGHRS, CDR2 YFSETQ, per germline. With 0 bases clipped from V and 0 bases from J, the junction kept 4 bases outside the gene matches. As for this clone: The antigen is unknown.

Sequenced material: peripheral blood, taken 28 days after the second AZD1222 dose. The rearrangement joins TRBV5-1 to TRBJ2-1; 9 positions match TRBD2. The sequence derives from an adult who received the AZD1222 COVID-19 vaccine. The CDR3 sequence is CASSLAPAGGSYNEQFF. The CDR3 DNA sequence: TGCGCCAGCAGCTTGGCTCCAGCGGGGGGCTCCTACAATGAGCAGTTCTTC.